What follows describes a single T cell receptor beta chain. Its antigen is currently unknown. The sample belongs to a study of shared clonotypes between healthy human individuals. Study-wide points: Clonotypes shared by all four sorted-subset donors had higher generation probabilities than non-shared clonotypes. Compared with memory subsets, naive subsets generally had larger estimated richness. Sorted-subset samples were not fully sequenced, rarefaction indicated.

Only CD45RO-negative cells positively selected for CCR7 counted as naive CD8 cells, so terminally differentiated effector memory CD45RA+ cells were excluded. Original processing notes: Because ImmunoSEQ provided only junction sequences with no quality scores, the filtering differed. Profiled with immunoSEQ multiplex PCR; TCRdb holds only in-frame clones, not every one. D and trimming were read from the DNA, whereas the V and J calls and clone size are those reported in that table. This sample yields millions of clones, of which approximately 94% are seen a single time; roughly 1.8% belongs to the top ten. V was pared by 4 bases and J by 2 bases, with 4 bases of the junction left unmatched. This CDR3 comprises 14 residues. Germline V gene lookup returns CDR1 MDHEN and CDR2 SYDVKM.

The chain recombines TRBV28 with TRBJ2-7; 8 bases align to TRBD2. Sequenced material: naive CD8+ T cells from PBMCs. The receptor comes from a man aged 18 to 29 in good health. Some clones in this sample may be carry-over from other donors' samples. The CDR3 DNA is TGTGCCAGCAGTTCTAGCGGGTTCACCTACGAGCAGTACTTC. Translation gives CASSSSGFTYEQYF.